The 29 T cell receptor beta chains presented below share a single source sample, sequenced in a study of blood T cell repertoires in COVID-19 (dated by TCRdb to about 2020). The library was generated by the immunoSEQ multiplex PCR assay. TCRdb mirrors the immuneACCESS table, restricted to in-frame sequences. Some clones are absent from its copies; in checked studies, under half trace to an unresolved V gene, and the reason for the others is unknown. Across this sample there are about 99,000 clones, with more than 80% seen only once. Around 5% of the sample belongs to the ten largest clones. Sequenced material: peripheral blood. These receptors came from a man at least 80 years old with COVID-19, enrolled during active disease.

The V and J genes are TRBV7-9 and TRBJ2-3; tentative D call: TRBD1 (7 bases). Trimming cost V 0 bases and J 1 base, with 20 bases left between them. In germline, CDR1 is SEHNR, CDR2 FQNEAQ (reference sequence). There are 19 residues in the CDR3. Here the CDR3 DNA reads TGTGCCAGCAGCTTAGCGACCCCACGAGCAGGGGGGCGCACAGATACGCAGTATTTT. Protein sequence: CASSLATPRAGGRTDTQYF.

CDR3 sequence reads: CASAPRRENTEAFF. CDR3 DNA: TGTGCTAGTGCCCCCCGGAGGGAGAACACTGAAGCTTTCTTT. V and J are TRBV12-5 and TRBJ1-1; D remains unclear. Germline values: CDR1 LGHNT, CDR2 FRNRAP. Trimming removed 7 bases at V and 1 base at J, with 13 bases between. The CDR3 covers 14 residues.

This clone was found a few times. V gene TRBV7-2 combines with J gene TRBJ2-1, with no clear D. CDR1 SGHTA and CDR2 FQGNSA come from the germline V gene. The V end was cut by 4 bases, the J end by 3 bases, with 7 bases between. This CDR3 is built from 13 residues. CDR3 coding DNA: TGTGCCAGCAGCTCCCTCGGCTACAATGAGCAGTTCTTC. This translates into CASSSLGYNEQFF.

This chain connects TRBV5-6 to TRBJ2-7; TRBD1 is a possible D gene (5 bases). The CDR3 extends over 13 amino acids. Germline V gene sequence: CDR1 SGHDT, CDR2 YYEEEE. V shed 0 bases and J shed 7 bases, with 11 bases lying between them. The CDR3 bases are TGTGCCAGCAGCTTGGAATCAGGGCGAGAGCAGTACTTC. Amino acids: CASSLESGREQYF.

The chain employs TRBV3-1 (or the pseudogene TRBV3-2) and TRBJ1-2, with 7 bases fitting TRBD1. Germline values: CDR1 LGHDT, CDR2 YNNKEL (reference sequence). This CDR3 spans 15 amino acids. J gave up 1 base and V 2 bases, and 4 bases lay outside the gene matches. As DNA, the CDR3 is TGTGCCAGCAGCCAACAGGGGGGAGGTAACTATGGCTACACCTTC. Translation: CASSQQGGGNYGYTF.

The genes are TRBV3-1 (or the pseudogene TRBV3-2) and TRBJ2-7; D is perhaps TRBD2 (6 bases). Per the germline V gene, CDR1 is LGHDT and CDR2 is YNNKEL (reference sequence). V was trimmed by 0 bases and J by 3 bases, leaving 9 bases between them. This CDR3 spans 14 amino acids. The CDR3 loop reads CASSQDKGLYEQYF. DNA for the CDR3: TGTGCCAGCAGCCAAGATAAGGGACTCTACGAGCAGTACTTC.

The chain has TRBV19 and TRBJ2-4; 10 nucleotides line up with TRBD2. CDR3 length: 13 residues. V lost 6 bases to trimming and J lost 15 bases; unmatched junction nucleotides: 11. Germline V gives CDR1 LNHDA, CDR2 SQIVND (reference sequence). CDR3 in amino acids: CASRGRAGGVLYF. The CDR3, as DNA: TGTGCCAGTAGGGGGCGAGCGGGAGGGGTACTGTACTTC.

This clone showed up just a few times. The rearrangement uses TRBV9 and TRBJ2-5, with 10 bases aligning to TRBD2. Germline V gene data show CDR1 as SGDLS and CDR2 as YYNGEE. The CDR3 runs 14 residues. V was pared by 3 bases and J by 5 bases, with 4 bases of the junction left unmatched. The CDR3 DNA reads TGTGCCAGCAGCGCGACTAGCGGGTCGGAGACCCAGTACTTC. It yields the protein CASSATSGSETQYF.

Concerning this clone itself: One end of the junction is discordant with germline, which a read error may explain. V is TRBV18 and J is TRBJ2-7; 7 positions match TRBD2. This CDR3 has 13 residues. Germline values: CDR1 KGHSH, CDR2 LQKENI. CDR3 loop: CACSPLGGNEQYF. CDR3 sequence (DNA): TGTGCCTGCTCACCACTCGGGGGGAACGAGCAGTACTTC.

The V call is TRBV2, the J call TRBJ2-2; D is unclear. Trimming took 7 bases from V and 3 from J, leaving 18 bases between them. Germline V gene sequence: CDR1 SNHLY, CDR2 FYNNEI. The CDR3 consists of 16 residues. The CDR3 coding sequence is TGTGCCAGCAAACAGTCGTTGTCCAGACACACCGGGGAGCTGTTTTTT. Its protein product is CASKQSLSRHTGELFF.

The rearrangement uses TRBV24-1 and TRBJ1-1; 9 bases line up with TRBD1. This CDR3 contains 16 residues. Germline V CDR1 and CDR2: KGHDR, SFDVKD. Losses at the gene ends were 3 bases for V and 3 bases for J; bases not matched to a gene: 7. The CDR3, as DNA: TGTGCCACCAGTGATACCGGGACAGGGAAGTACACTGAAGCTTTCTTT. It specifies CATSDTGTGKYTEAFF.

The chain links TRBV4-1 to TRBJ1-6, with TRBD1 identical over 9 bases. This CDR3 region has 19 residues. CDR1 is MGHRA and CDR2 is YSYEKL in the germline V gene. V trimming: 3 bases; J trimming: 4 bases; junction bases outside the gene matches: 13. The CDR3 reads CASSHDGTGTMGYNSPLHF. CDR3 nucleotide sequence: TGCGCCAGCAGCCATGACGGGACAGGGACGATGGGGTATAATTCACCCCTCCACTTT.

The CDR3 loop is CASSKQDRASNYGYTF. CDR3 nucleotide sequence: TGTGCCAGCAGTAAGCAGGACAGGGCCTCTAACTATGGCTACACCTTC. The chain couples TRBV28 to TRBJ1-2; TRBD1 matches at 8 bases. With 5 bases clipped from V and 0 bases from J, the junction kept 8 bases outside the gene matches. Germline CDR1 and CDR2: MDHEN and SYDVKM. This CDR3 has 16 amino acids.

The chain joins TRBV30 to TRBJ2-3; 16 positions agree with TRBD2. V lost 2 bases, J lost 4 bases, and 3 bases stayed unmatched. This CDR3 comprises 16 residues. Germline V gene sequence: CDR1 GTSNPN, CDR2 SVGIG (reference sequence). Here the CDR3 reads CAWSQGLAGGSDTQYF. The CDR3 region has the DNA TGTGCCTGGAGTCAGGGACTAGCGGGAGGGTCAGATACGCAGTATTTT.

This chain links TRBV5-6 with TRBJ2-3, with D perhaps TRBD1 (6 bases). Trimming stripped 0 bases from V and 1 base from J, with 6 bases between. Germline lookup yields CDR1 SGHDT and CDR2 YYEEEE. CDR3 length: 14 amino acids. The CDR3 loop is CASSLDRGTDTQYF. In DNA, the CDR3 is TGTGCCAGCAGCTTGGACAGGGGCACAGATACGCAGTATTTT.

This clone was counted once. The chain uses TRBV28 and TRBJ1-4; D is uncertain. V lost 1 base and J lost 8, with 14 bases in between. CDR3 length: 15 residues. Germline CDR1 and CDR2: MDHEN and SYDVKM. Here the CDR3 DNA reads TGTGCCAGCAGTTTATTGGCGGGGTCCAGCGAAAAACTGTTTTTT. Residues: CASSLLAGSSEKLFF.

This sequence joins TRBV29-1 and TRBJ2-5; 10 bases agree with TRBD1. Germline trimming cut 5 bases from V and 3 bases from J; bases unmatched to any gene: 9. Germline CDR1 and CDR2: SQVTM and ANQGSEA. This CDR3 contains 15 residues. The CDR3 spells CSVLGTGAPEETQYF. DNA of the CDR3: TGCAGCGTTCTGGGGACAGGGGCTCCAGAAGAGACCCAGTACTTC. The entire variable domain, with the rest obtained from reference TRBV29-1 and TRBJ2-5, is as follows: SAVISQKPSRDICQRGTSLTIQCQVDSQVTMMFWYRQQPGQSLTLIATANQGSEATYESGFVIDKFPISRPNLTFSTLTVSNMSPEDSSIYLCSVLGTGAPEETQYFGPGTRLLVL.

The gene calls are TRBV28 and TRBJ2-5; possibly TRBD2 for D (5 bases). The germline gives CDR1 MDHEN, CDR2 SYDVKM. The V gene lost 1 base and the J gene lost 5 bases, with 11 bases spanning the gap. This CDR3 region has 14 residues. CDR3 protein: CASSLYLAIETQYF. The CDR3 bases are TGTGCCAGCAGTTTATACCTAGCTATCGAGACCCAGTACTTC.

This chain uses TRBV9 with TRBJ2-5; 7 bases match TRBD1. CDR3 size: 15 residues. Germline V gives CDR1 SGDLS, CDR2 YYNGEE. With 4 bases clipped from V and 5 bases from J, the junction kept 11 bases outside the gene matches. CDR3 region: CASSTPTGSMETQYF. The CDR3 bases are TGTGCCAGCAGCACCCCGACAGGGAGTATGGAGACCCAGTACTTC.

The genes are TRBV2 and TRBJ1-4; no clear D. CDR1 is SNHLY and CDR2 is FYNNEI in the germline V gene. CDR3 length: 12 amino acids. V shed 8 bases and J shed 5 bases, with 9 bases lying between them. CDR3 bases: TGTGCCAGCGTACGGTCGAATGAAAAACTGTTTTTT. It specifies CASVRSNEKLFF.

The CDR3 region is CASSVVSGRPTGELFF. The CDR3 coding sequence is TGTGCCAGCAGCGTAGTCTCCGGGAGGCCCACCGGGGAGCTGTTTTTT. This chain links TRBV9 with TRBJ2-2; 7 bases are a match to TRBD2. This CDR3 is 16 amino acids long. Germline trimming cut 0 bases from V and 4 bases from J; bases unmatched to any gene: 6. The germline V gene has CDR1 SGDLS and CDR2 YYNGEE.

This chain connects TRBV19 to TRBJ1-1, with 12 bases matching TRBD1. With V trimmed by 2 bases and J by 2 bases, 6 bases remained unmatched. Per the germline V gene, CDR1 is LNHDA and CDR2 is SQIVND (reference sequence). The CDR3 spans 17 residues. CDR3: CASSIRGQGARNTEAFF. For the CDR3, the DNA is TGTGCCAGTAGTATAAGGGGACAGGGGGCGAGAAACACTGAAGCTTTCTTT.

This clone has just one count. The V and J genes are TRBV19 and TRBJ2-7; D ambiguous. This CDR3 contains 11 residues. V lost 4 bases, J lost 6 bases, and 7 bases lay in between. Per germline, CDR1 LNHDA and CDR2 SQIVND (reference sequence). The CDR3 coding sequence is TGTGCCAGTAGTACCCCGAGCGAGCAGTACTTC. This encodes CASSTPSEQYF. The complete variable domain, with remaining parts taken from reference TRBV19 and TRBJ2-7, reads DGGITQSPKYLFRKEGQNVTLSCEQNLNHDAMYWYRQDPGQGLRLIYYSQIVNDFQKGDIAEGYSVSREKKESFPLTVTSAQKNPTAFYLCASSTPSEQYFGPGTRLTVT.

The V call is TRBV2, the J call TRBJ1-1; 7 bases match TRBD1. The germline CDR1 and CDR2 sequences are SNHLY and FYNNEI. There are 14 residues in the CDR3. Germline trimming cut 3 bases from V and 5 bases from J; bases unmatched to any gene: 6. The CDR3 protein is CASSDEGALTEAFF. CDR3 in DNA: TGTGCCAGCAGTGACGAGGGGGCTTTAACTGAAGCTTTCTTT.

CDR3 sequence (DNA): TGTGCCAGCAGCCCTAGCGGGGGGGCGTACGAGCAGTACTTC. Translation gives CASSPSGGAYEQYF. V gene TRBV7-9 combines with J gene TRBJ2-7; 12 bases line up with TRBD2. The CDR3 loop spans 14 amino acids. V was pared by 5 bases and J by 4 bases, with 3 bases of the junction left unmatched. CDR1 and CDR2 (germline): SEHNR, FQNEAQ (reference sequence).

V is TRBV19 and J is TRBJ2-2, with 13 bases fitting TRBD2. V lost 5 bases to trimming and J lost 5 bases; unmatched junction nucleotides: 5. This CDR3 spans 16 amino acids. Germline loops: CDR1 LNHDA, CDR2 SQIVND (reference sequence). CDR3: CASSAGLAGETGELFF. Written as DNA, the CDR3 is TGTGCCAGTAGTGCCGGACTAGCGGGGGAGACCGGGGAGCTGTTTTTT.

The chain links TRBV7-9 to TRBJ2-1; D not resolved. Germline loops: CDR1 SEHNR, CDR2 FQNEAQ (reference sequence). The CDR3 contains 13 residues. Trimming pared 0 bases from V and 12 bases from J, leaving 12 bases between. CDR3 nucleotide sequence: TGTGCCAGCAGCTTAGCTTCGTGGTCGGGGCAGTTCTTC. Its translation is CASSLASWSGQFF.

The V and J genes are TRBV5-1 and TRBJ2-1, with TRBD2 matching over 8 bases. The CDR3 extends over 16 amino acids. Germline V CDR1 and CDR2: SGHRS, YFSETQ. With V trimmed by 4 bases and J by 0 bases, 6 bases remained unmatched. The DNA of the CDR3 is TGCGCCAGCAGCCAACTCGGGACTAGCTCCTACAATGAGCAGTTCTTC. Translation: CASSQLGTSSYNEQFF.

This chain connects TRBV30 to TRBJ1-2, with D uncertain. Trimming removed 1 base from V and 8 bases from J, with 8 bases in between. The CDR3 covers 11 residues. Germline values: CDR1 GTSNPN, CDR2 SVGIG (reference sequence). Here the CDR3 reads CAWSAPRGYTF. The CDR3 region has the DNA TGTGCCTGGAGTGCCCCGAGGGGCTACACCTTC.